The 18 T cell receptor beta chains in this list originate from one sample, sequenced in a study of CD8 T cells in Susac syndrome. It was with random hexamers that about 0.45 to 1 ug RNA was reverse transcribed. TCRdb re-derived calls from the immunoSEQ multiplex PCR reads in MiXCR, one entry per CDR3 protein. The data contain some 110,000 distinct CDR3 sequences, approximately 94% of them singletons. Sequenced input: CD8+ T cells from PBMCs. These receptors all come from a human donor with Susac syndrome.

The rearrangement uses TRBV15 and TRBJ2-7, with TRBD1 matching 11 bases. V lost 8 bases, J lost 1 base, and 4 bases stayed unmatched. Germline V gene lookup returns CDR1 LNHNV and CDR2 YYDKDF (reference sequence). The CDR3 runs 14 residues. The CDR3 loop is CATSRDRGSYEQYF. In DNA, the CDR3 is TGTGCCACCTCCCGGGACAGGGGGTCCTACGAGCAGTACTTC.

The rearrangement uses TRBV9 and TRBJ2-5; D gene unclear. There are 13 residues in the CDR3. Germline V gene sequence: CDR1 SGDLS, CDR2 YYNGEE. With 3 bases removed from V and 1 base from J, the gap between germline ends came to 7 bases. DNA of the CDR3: TGTGCCAGCAGCGCCTTTGCCCAAGAGACCCAGTACTTC. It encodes CASSAFAQETQYF.

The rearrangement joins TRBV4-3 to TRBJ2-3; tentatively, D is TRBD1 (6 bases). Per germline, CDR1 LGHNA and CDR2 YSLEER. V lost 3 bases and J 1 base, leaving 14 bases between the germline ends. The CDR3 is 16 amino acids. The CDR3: CASSHGQGMGTDTQYF. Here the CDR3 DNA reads TGCGCCAGCAGCCATGGGCAGGGGATGGGCACAGATACGCAGTATTTT.

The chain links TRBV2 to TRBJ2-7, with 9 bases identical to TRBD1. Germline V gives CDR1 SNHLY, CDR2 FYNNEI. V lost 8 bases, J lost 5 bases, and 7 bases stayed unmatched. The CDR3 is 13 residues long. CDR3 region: CASWTGERNEQYF. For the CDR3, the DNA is TGTGCCAGCTGGACAGGGGAGCGAAACGAGCAGTACTTC.

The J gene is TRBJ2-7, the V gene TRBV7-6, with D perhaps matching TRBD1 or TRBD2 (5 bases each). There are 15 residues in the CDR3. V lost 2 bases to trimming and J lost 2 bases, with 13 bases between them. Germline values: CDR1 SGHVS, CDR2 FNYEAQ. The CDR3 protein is CASSLTRDRTYEQYF. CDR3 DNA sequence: TGTGCCAGCAGCTTAACTCGGGACCGCACCTACGAGCAGTACTTC.

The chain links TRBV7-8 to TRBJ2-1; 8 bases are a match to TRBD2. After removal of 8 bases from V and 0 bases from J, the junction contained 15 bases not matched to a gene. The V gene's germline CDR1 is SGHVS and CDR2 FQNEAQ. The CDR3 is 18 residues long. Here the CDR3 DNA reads TGTGCCAGCGCCCTAGCGGGTCTGGGAAGCAGCTCCTACAATGAGCAGTTCTTC. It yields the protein CASALAGLGSSSYNEQFF. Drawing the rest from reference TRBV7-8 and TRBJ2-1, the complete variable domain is GAGVSQSPRYKVAKRGQDVALRCDPISGHVSLFWYQQALGQGPEFLTYFQNEAQLDKSGLPSDRFFAERPEGSVSTLKIQRTQQEDSAVYLCASALAGLGSSSYNEQFFGPGTRLTVL.

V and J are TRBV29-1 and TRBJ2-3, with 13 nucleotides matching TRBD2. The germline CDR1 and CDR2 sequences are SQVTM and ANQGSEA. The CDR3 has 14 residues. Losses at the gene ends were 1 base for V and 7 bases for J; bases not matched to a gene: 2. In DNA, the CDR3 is TGCAGCGTTGAAGGGACTAGCGGGGGTTATACGCAGTATTTT. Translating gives CSVEGTSGGYTQYF.

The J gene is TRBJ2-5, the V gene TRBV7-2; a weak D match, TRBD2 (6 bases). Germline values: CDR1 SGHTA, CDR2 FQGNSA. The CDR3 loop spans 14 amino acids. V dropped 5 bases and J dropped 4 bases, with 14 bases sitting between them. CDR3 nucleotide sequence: TGTGCCAGCAGCCCTCGAGCGGGCCCAGAGACCCAGTACTTC. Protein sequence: CASSPRAGPETQYF.

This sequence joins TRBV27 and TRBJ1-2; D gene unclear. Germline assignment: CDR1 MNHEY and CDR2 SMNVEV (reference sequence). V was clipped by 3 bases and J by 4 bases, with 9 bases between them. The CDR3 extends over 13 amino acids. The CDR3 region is CASSFTDLYGYTF. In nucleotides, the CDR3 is TGTGCCAGCAGTTTTACAGATCTCTATGGCTACACCTTC.

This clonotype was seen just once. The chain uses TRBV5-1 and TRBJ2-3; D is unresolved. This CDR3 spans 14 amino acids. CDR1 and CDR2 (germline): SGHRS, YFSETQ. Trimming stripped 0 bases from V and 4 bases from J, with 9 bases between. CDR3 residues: CASSLAVSSDTQYF. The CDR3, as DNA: TGCGCCAGCAGCTTGGCGGTTAGCTCAGATACGCAGTATTTT.

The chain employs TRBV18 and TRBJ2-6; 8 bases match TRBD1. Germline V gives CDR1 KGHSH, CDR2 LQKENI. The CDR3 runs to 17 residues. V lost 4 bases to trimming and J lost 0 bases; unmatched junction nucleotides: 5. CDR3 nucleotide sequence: TGTGCCAGCTCACTGGACAGGGTCGACTCTGGGGCCAACGTCCTGACTTTC. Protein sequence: CASSLDRVDSGANVLTF.

In nucleotides, the CDR3 is TGCGCCAGCAGCGAAGCACAGGGTCCCTACGAGCAGTACTTC. Its translation is CASSEAQGPYEQYF. This chain joins TRBV5-1 and TRBJ2-7, with D tentatively TRBD1 (6 bases). Trimming pared 4 bases from V and 2 bases from J, leaving 13 bases between. The CDR3 consists of 14 residues. Per the germline V gene, CDR1 is SGHRS and CDR2 is YFSETQ. Full variable domain (outside the CDR3, taken from reference TRBV5-1 and TRBJ2-7): KAGVTQTPRYLIKTRGQQVTLSCSPISGHRSVSWYQQTPGQGLQFLFEYFSETQRNKGNFPGRFSGRQFSNSRSEMNVSTLELGDSALYLCASSEAQGPYEQYFGPGTRLTVT.

CDR3 nucleotides: TGTGCCAGCAGTGACTACCGGGACGAGAACTATGGCTACACCTTC. Translation: CASSDYRDENYGYTF. The chain employs TRBV25-1 and TRBJ1-2, with D possibly being TRBD1 (5 bases). There are 15 residues in the CDR3. CDR1 and CDR2 (germline): MGHDK, SYGVNS. The V and J ends lost 3 bases and 2 bases respectively, with 13 bases between them.

This CDR3 reads CSALVPADRGDGYEQYF. DNA of the CDR3: TGCAGTGCTTTGGTCCCCGCGGACAGGGGGGACGGGTACGAGCAGTACTTC. This chain uses TRBV20-1 with TRBJ2-7; TRBD1 matches at 10 bases. Looked up from germline, CDR1 is DFQATT and CDR2 is SNEGSKA (reference sequence). The CDR3 is 17 residues long. J gave up 4 bases and V 5 bases, and 17 bases lay outside the gene matches.

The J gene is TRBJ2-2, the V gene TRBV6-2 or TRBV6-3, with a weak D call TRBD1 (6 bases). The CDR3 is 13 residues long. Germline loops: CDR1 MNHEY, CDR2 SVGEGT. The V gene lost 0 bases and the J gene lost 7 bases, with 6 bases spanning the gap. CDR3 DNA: TGTGCCAGCAGTTACTCAGGGGGCGGGGAGCTGTTTTTT. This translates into CASSYSGGGELFF.

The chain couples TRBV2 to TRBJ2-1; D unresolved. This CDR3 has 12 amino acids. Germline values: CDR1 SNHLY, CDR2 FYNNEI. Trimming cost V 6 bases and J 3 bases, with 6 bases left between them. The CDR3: CASREIYNEQFF. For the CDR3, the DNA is TGTGCCAGCAGGGAAATCTACAATGAGCAGTTCTTC. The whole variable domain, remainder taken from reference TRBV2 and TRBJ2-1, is EPEVTQTPSHQVTQMGQEVILRCVPISNHLYFYWYRQILGQKVEFLVSFYNNEISEKSEIFDDQFSVERPDGSNFTLKIRSTKLEDSAMYFCASREIYNEQFFGPGTRLTVL.

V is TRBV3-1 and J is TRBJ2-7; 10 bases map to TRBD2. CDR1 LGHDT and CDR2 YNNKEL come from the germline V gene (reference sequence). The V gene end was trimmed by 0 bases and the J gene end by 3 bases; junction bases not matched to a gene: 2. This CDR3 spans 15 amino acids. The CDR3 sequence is CASSQEPSGSYEQYF. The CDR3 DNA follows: TGTGCCAGCAGCCAAGAGCCTAGCGGGAGCTACGAGCAGTACTTC.

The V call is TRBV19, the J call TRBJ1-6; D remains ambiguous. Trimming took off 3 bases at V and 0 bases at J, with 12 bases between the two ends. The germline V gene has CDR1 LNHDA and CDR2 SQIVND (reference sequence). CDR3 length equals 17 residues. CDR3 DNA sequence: TGTGCCAGTAGTATCGCATTCGATAGCTCCTATAATTCACCCCTCCACTTT. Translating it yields CASSIAFDSSYNSPLHF.